This TCR beta chain was found in a study of CD8+CD57+ T cells in acquired aplastic anemia (dated by TCRdb to the late 2010s). Turning to the overall study: Extracted DNA from sorted CD4+ and CD8+ cells averaged 3.2 ug, ranging from about 0.17 to 27.4 ug. A CD8+CD57+ expansion meant a frequency higher than the mean frequency seen in healthy subjects.

Flow cytometry had shown CD8+CD57+ cell expansion in the patients selected for sequencing. Severe acquired aplastic anemia was diagnosed in all patients according to International Study of Aplastic Anemia and Agranulocytosis and Camitta criteria. No therapy had been received by the patients at the time of blood sampling. In this study, sorted CD4+ and CD8+ T cells from the blood of healthy subjects and of severe aplastic anemia patients had their TCR repertoires deep-sequenced. Patients were enrolled under clinicaltrials.gov protocols 00001620, 01623167, 00001397, 00071045, 00081523 and 00961064 in the USA. Ficoll-Paque density gradient centrifugation was used to isolate peripheral blood mononuclear cells. CD4+ and CD8+ T cells were sorted by FACS or magnetic beads before DNA extraction. Via the germline V gene (reference sequence), CDR1 is MNHEY and CDR2 SMNVEV. The CDR3, cysteine through phenylalanine, is 12 amino acids long. Only the CDR3 portion is preserved as DNA: 36 bases, with reading frame beginning at the first base. V and J are truncated by 7 bases and 7 bases respectively, leaving an intervening sequence of 11 bases.

This clonotype has just a few counts. Its antigen specificity is not known. Base qualities are not provided; no much larger clone lies one nucleotide away. Profiling of TCR beta VDJ combinations and CDR3 sequences used genomic DNA as the template. An Illumina HiSeq 2000 was the platform used for TCR repertoire sequencing. Under the source paper's analysis protocol: TRBV/TRBJ rearrangement plots, CDR3 size and DJ length profiles, and Simpson's diversity index were used to assess repertoires. The most abundant DNA sequence in the deep sequencing data was defined as the immunodominant clone. CDR3 amino acid sequences were screened for sharing across subjects and were compared with published repertoires and the VDJdb database. Using fastp trimming at Q25 and MiXCR clonotype assembly, TCRdb reanalyzed the public sequencing data and kept in-frame beta chains. Duplicate CDR3 protein sequences are folded into a single record with the most common DNA and genes. TCRdb, not the original authors, processed these V and J calls. The sample has about 250,000 distinct CDR3 sequences on record, 40% to 50% of them singletons. The ten biggest clones cover under 9% of the sample.

General findings and caveats noted by the study authors: Fewer than 30 CD8+ CDR3 sequences were found in both patients and controls but appeared to be highly expressed in patients and within the immunodominant clones of the patients. Patients and healthy controls showed no significant difference in CD8+ Simpson's diversity (P=0.060).

In this chain, TRBV27 is recombined with TRBJ2-1; the D gene could be TRBD1 or TRBD2, each one agreeing over 5 bases. Sequences were obtained from sorted CD4+, CD8+, or CD8+CD57+ T cells (not recorded which) from PBMCs. The TCR comes from a human donor with aplastic anemia. In nucleotide form, the sequence is TGTGCCAGCATCTCGGGGCAGAATGAGCAGTTCTTC. It translates as CASISGQNEQFF.